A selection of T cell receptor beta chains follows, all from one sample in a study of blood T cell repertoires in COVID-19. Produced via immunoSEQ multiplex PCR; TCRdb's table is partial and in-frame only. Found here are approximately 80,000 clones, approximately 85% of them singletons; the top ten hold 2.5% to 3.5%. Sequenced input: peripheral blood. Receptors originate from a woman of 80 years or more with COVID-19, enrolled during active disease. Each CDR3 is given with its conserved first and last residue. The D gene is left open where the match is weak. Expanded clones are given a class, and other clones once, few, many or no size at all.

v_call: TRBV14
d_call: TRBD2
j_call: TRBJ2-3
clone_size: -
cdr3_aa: CASSQVGLAGAGTQYF
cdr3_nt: TGTGCCAGCAGCCAAGTCGGGCTAGCGGGAGCCGGTACGCAGTATTTT

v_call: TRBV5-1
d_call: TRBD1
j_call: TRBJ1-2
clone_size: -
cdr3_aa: CASSPGTGWGYTF
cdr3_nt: TGCGCCAGCAGCCCCGGGACAGGGTGGGGCTACACCTTC

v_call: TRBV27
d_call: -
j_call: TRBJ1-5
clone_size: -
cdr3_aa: CASSLGSGLNQPQHF
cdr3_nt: TGTGCCAGCAGTTTAGGGTCGGGACTAAATCAGCCCCAGCATTTT

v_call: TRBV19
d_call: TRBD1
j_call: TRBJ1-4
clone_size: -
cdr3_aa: CASRPITGQANEKLFF
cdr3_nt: TGTGCCAGCCGACCAATCACGGGACAGGCTAATGAAAAACTGTTTTTT

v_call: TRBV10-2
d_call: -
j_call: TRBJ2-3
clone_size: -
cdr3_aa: CASSESLRSAGPTDTQYF
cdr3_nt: TGCGCCAGCAGTGAGTCGCTCCGTTCTGCGGGCCCCACAGATACGCAGTATTTT

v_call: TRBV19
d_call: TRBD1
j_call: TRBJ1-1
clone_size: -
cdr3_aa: CASSPDRDLNTEAFF
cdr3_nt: TGTGCCAGTAGCCCCGACAGGGATTTGAACACTGAAGCTTTCTTT

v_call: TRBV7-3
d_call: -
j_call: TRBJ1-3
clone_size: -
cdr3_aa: CASPIRDRTIGISGGNTIYF
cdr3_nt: TGTGCCAGCCCCATCCGGGATCGAACAATTGGAATATCGGGCGGAAACACCATATATTTT

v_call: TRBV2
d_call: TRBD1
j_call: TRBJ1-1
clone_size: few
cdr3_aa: CASSTTGRGTEAFF
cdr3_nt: TGTGCCAGCAGCACGACAGGGCGCGGGACTGAAGCTTTCTTT

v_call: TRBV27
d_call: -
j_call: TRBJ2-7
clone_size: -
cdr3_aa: CASGDYYEQYF
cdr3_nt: TGTGCCAGCGGAGACTATTACGAGCAGTACTTC

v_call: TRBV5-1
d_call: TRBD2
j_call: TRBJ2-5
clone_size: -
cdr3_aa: CASSRVGAGEETQYF
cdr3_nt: TGCGCCAGCAGCCGGGTCGGGGCGGGAGAGGAGACCCAGTACTTC

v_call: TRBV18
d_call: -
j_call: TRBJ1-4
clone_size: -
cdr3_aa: CASSPQQGNEKLFF
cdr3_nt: TGTGCCAGCTCACCGCAACAGGGTAATGAAAAACTGTTTTTT

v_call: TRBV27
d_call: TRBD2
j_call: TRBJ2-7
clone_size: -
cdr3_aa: CASSNAGGLYEQYF
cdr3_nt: TGTGCCAGCAGTAATGCGGGAGGGCTATACGAGCAGTACTTC

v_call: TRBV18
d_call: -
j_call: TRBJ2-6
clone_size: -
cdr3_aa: CASSPPPGEAGANVLTF
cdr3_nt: TGTGCCAGCTCACCACCCCCCGGGGAAGCTGGGGCCAACGTCCTGACTTTC

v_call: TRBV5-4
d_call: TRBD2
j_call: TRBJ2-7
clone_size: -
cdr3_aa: CASSAGLAGAGEQYF
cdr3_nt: TGTGCCAGCAGCGCTGGACTAGCGGGGGCCGGTGAGCAGTACTTC

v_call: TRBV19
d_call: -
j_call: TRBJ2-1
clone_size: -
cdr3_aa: CASSSNSVGLILGQFF
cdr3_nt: TGTGCCAGTAGTTCAAACTCAGTGGGCCTGATCCTGGGGCAGTTCTTC

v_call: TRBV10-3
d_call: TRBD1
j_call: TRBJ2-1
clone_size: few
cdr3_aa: CAISESKGQGDNEQFF
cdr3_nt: TGTGCCATCAGTGAGTCGAAGGGACAGGGTGACAATGAGCAGTTCTTC

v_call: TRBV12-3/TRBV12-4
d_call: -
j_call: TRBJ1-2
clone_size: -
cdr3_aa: CASSLDRRGYTF
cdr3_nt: TGTGCCAGCAGTTTAGACAGGAGAGGCTACACCTTC

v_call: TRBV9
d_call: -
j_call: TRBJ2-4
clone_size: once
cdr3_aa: CASSVTGQLAKNIQYF
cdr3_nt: TGTGCCAGCAGCGTAACAGGGCAACTAGCCAAAAACATTCAGTACTTC

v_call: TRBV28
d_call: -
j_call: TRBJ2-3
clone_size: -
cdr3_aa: CASITFGRGRDTQYF
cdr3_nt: TGTGCCAGCATTACTTTCGGCCGAGGCCGGGATACGCAGTATTTT

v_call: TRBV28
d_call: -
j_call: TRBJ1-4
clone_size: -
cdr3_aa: CASSRTGSREKLFF
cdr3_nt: TGTGCCAGCAGCCGTACAGGGAGTCGGGAAAAACTGTTTTTT